Sequencing of this T cell receptor (beta chain) was carried out in a study of T cells in narcolepsy. The study, taken as a whole, reports: Reportedly, autoreactive clonotypes were serially detected in patients' blood but not controls'. Some memory CD4+ repertoires had no autoreactive clone sequences.

V lost 6 bases and J lost 2, with 14 bases in between. This CDR3 region has 14 residues. Per germline, CDR1 MNHNS and CDR2 SASEGT. In regard to this clone: Its antigen is unknown.

Profiling relied on immunoSEQ multiplex PCR, and the TCRdb table lists in-frame clones only, not all of them. The sample yields over 25,000 clones, around 90% seen once. The chain carries TRBV6-1 and TRBJ2-7; D not resolved. This sequence originates from a human donor with narcolepsy. The source material was CD45RA- memory CD4+ T cells from PBMCs. CDR3 residues: CASSVGPFPYEQYF. CDR3 sequence (DNA): TGTGCCAGCAGCGTAGGGCCCTTTCCCTACGAGCAGTACTTC.